A single sample is the source of the 26 T cell receptor beta chains below, sequenced in a study of shared clonotypes between healthy human individuals. Data came from immunoSEQ multiplex PCR; TCRdb stores just in-frame clones and leaves some out. The sample holds approximately 2,000,000 clones; roughly 92% are singletons and the top ten take about 0.41%. Sequenced sample: naive CD4+ T cells from PBMCs. Subset meaning: CD45RA+ positively selected. The receptors come from a man between 18 and 29 years old in good health. Some clones in this sample may be carry-over from other donors' samples.

The gene calls are TRBV19 and TRBJ1-1; D is ambiguous. Per germline, CDR1 LNHDA and CDR2 SQIVND (reference sequence). The CDR3 loop spans 16 amino acids. Trimming took off 4 bases at V and 2 bases at J, with 17 bases between the two ends. For the CDR3, the DNA is TGTGCCAGTAGTACTAACTATGCGGCGGCTAACACTGAAGCTTTCTTT. Protein product: CASSTNYAAANTEAFF.

CDR3 nucleotide sequence: TGTGCCAGCAGCTCACGGGACAGGCCTTCTAACTATGGCTACACCTTC. Its translation: CASSSRDRPSNYGYTF. The rearrangement uses TRBV11-2 and TRBJ1-2; 8 bases align to TRBD1. In germline, CDR1 is SGHAT, CDR2 FQNNGV. V shed 4 bases, J shed 0 bases, and the junction held 7 bases outside the gene matches. The CDR3 totals 16 residues.

The rearrangement uses TRBV23-1 and TRBJ1-2, with D possibly matching TRBD1 (5 bases). TRBV23-1 is designated an ORF whose function remains uncertain. V lost 7 bases and J lost 6, with 12 bases in between. This CDR3 is built from 12 residues. The CDR3 sequence is CASIPWGHGYTF. The CDR3 DNA sequence: TGCGCCAGCATCCCCTGGGGCCATGGCTACACCTTC.

This clone was seen just once. V and J are TRBV9 and TRBJ2-3; D gene ambiguous. The CDR3 runs 15 residues. Deletions cut 1 base from V and 0 bases from J, with 9 bases between. Germline V gives CDR1 SGDLS, CDR2 YYNGEE. The CDR3 DNA is TGTGCCAGCAGCGTAAGGCGAGCCAGCACAGATACGCAGTATTTT. It codes for CASSVRRASTDTQYF.

DNA of the CDR3: TGTGCCAGCAGCCGGGGGGGAACAGATACGCAGTATTTT. Its protein is CASSRGGTDTQYF. V is TRBV7-9 and J is TRBJ2-3; 8 nucleotides match TRBD2. V lost 5 bases and J lost 3; bases outside the gene matches: 1. The germline gives CDR1 SEHNR, CDR2 FQNEAQ (reference sequence). The CDR3 is 13 amino acids.

The chain employs TRBV4-1 and TRBJ2-5; no clear D. The closer fit of TRBJ2-7 to the DNA end suggests the J call may be wrong. Germline values: CDR1 MGHRA, CDR2 YSYEKL. The CDR3 spans 14 residues. CDR3 coding DNA: TGCGCCAGCAGCCAAGTTCCAGGCACCCACGAGCAGTACTTC. Encoded protein: CASSQVPGTHEQYF.

V usage is TRBV11-2 and J usage is TRBJ1-4, with D unclear. Germline V gene data show CDR1 as SGHAT and CDR2 as FQNNGV. The CDR3 runs to 15 residues. Trimming took off 2 bases at V and 1 base at J, with 8 bases between the two ends. CDR3 sequence: CASSLSGLTNEKLFF. CDR3 sequence (DNA): TGTGCCAGCAGCTTAAGTGGGTTAACTAATGAAAAACTGTTTTTT.

This clone was picked up one time. The chain has TRBV2 and TRBJ1-1; maybe TRBD1 (6 bases). The length of the CDR3 is 16 residues. The ends were cut back, 5 bases at V and 0 bases at J, with 16 bases in the middle. The germline V gene has CDR1 SNHLY and CDR2 FYNNEI. CDR3: CASSRTSGVLNTEAFF. As DNA, the CDR3 is TGTGCCAGCAGTAGAACATCAGGGGTTCTGAACACTGAAGCTTTCTTT.

The chain uses TRBV6-5 and TRBJ2-7; D call uncertain. This CDR3 has 12 amino acids. Germline CDR1 and CDR2: MNHEY and SVGAGI. V was pared by 7 bases and J by 2 bases, with 9 bases between. CDR3 sequence reads: CASKSPAYEQYF. DNA for the CDR3: TGTGCCAGCAAGAGTCCAGCCTACGAGCAGTACTTC.

Note on this clone: The same CDR3 also results from other DNA sequences found in this sample. The chain combines TRBV6-5 with TRBJ1-5; no clear D. Germline lookup yields CDR1 MNHEY and CDR2 SVGAGI. Trimming shortened V by 0 bases and J by 2 bases, and 8 bases separated the two germline ends. The CDR3 consists of 15 residues. The CDR3 coding sequence is TGTGCCAGCAGTTACTCCGGGGTAGGCAATCAGCCCCAGCATTTT. Its translation: CASSYSGVGNQPQHF.

With regard to this clone: The same CDR3 also results from other DNA sequences found in this sample. This rearrangement joins TRBV5-1 to TRBJ2-7; D unclear. Trimming cost V 3 bases and J 3 bases, with 7 bases left between them. The CDR3 totals 12 residues. Germline-derived CDR1 and CDR2 are SGHRS and YFSETQ. This CDR3 reads CASSSSHYEQYF. DNA of the CDR3: TGCGCCAGCAGCTCGTCACACTACGAGCAGTACTTC.

This rearrangement joins TRBV19 to TRBJ2-3; D gene unclear. The CDR3 has 15 residues. V gave up 8 bases and J gave up 6 bases, with 21 bases separating them. From germline, CDR1 is LNHDA and CDR2 SQIVND (reference sequence). The CDR3 DNA reads as TGTGCCAGTGGCCAACCCCGGACGGCTCTCGATACGCAGTATTTT. It is translated as CASGQPRTALDTQYF.

Only a few counts were recorded for this clone. The chain has TRBV7-9 and TRBJ1-5; 7 bases map to TRBD1. With V trimmed by 6 bases and J by 6 bases, 8 bases remained unmatched. The CDR3 consists of 14 residues. Germline CDR1 reads SEHNR; CDR2 reads FQNEAQ (reference sequence). CDR3 DNA sequence: TGTGCCAGCAGTGACAGGGCCCTCGTTCAGCCCCAGCATTTT. Amino acids: CASSDRALVQPQHF.

The V call is TRBV7-3, the J call TRBJ2-1; possibly TRBD1 for D (5 bases). Trimming left V 0 bases short and J 8 bases short, with 11 bases between. The CDR3 spans 14 residues. CDR1 and CDR2 from the germline V gene are SGHTA and FQGTGA. The DNA of the CDR3 is TGTGCCAGCAGCTTAACTCGGCAGGGCGATGAGCAGTTCTTC. This codes for CASSLTRQGDEQFF.

This chain uses TRBV4-2 with TRBJ2-1; 9 bases are shared with TRBD2. CDR1 LGHNA and CDR2 YNFKEQ come from the germline V gene. V lost 1 base and J lost 0; bases outside the gene matches: 10. The CDR3 is 19 residues long. The CDR3 region is CASSQARTSESSSYNEQFF. DNA of the CDR3: TGTGCCAGCAGCCAAGCTCGGACTAGCGAGAGTAGCTCCTACAATGAGCAGTTCTTC.

The chain has TRBV7-9 and TRBJ2-3; the D gene is possibly TRBD1 (6 bases). V was shortened by 3 bases and J by 2 bases, with 18 bases between the two germline ends. Germline values: CDR1 SEHNR, CDR2 FQNEAQ (reference sequence). The CDR3 is 17 residues long. CDR3 residues: CASSFIFSGDLTDTQYF. In DNA form, the CDR3 reads TGTGCCAGCAGCTTCATATTCTCAGGGGACCTCACAGATACGCAGTATTTT.

This clone came up a few times. This chain uses TRBV30 with TRBJ1-1; D perhaps matches TRBD1 (6 bases). The CDR3 is 16 amino acids. Trimming took off 0 bases at V and 5 bases at J, with 19 bases between the two ends. Germline V gene data show CDR1 as GTSNPN and CDR2 as SVGIG (reference sequence). The CDR3 is CAWSVQGRGLWTEAFF. CDR3 coding DNA: TGTGCCTGGAGTGTACAGGGAAGGGGATTATGGACTGAAGCTTTCTTT.

The CDR3 DNA is TGTGCCAGCAGCGCCCGGGGACAGGGGGCCTACGAGCAGTACTTC. Translating gives CASSARGQGAYEQYF. The chain combines TRBV27 with TRBJ2-7; 11 bases agree with TRBD1. With V trimmed by 6 bases and J by 2 bases, 6 bases remained unmatched. This CDR3 has 15 amino acids. Germline V gene data show CDR1 as MNHEY and CDR2 as SMNVEV (reference sequence).

V gene TRBV2 combines with J gene TRBJ2-1, with 9 bases fitting TRBD1. The CDR3 length is 13 residues. CDR1 is SNHLY, CDR2 FYNNEI, per germline. Trimming removed 4 bases from V and 9 bases from J; junction bases left unmatched: 4. The CDR3 spells CASSGGQGGEQFF. For the CDR3, the DNA is TGTGCCAGCAGTGGGGGACAGGGTGGTGAGCAGTTCTTC.

This clone was observed a single time. The DNA for the CDR3 is TGTGCCAGCAGCTTGTCTGGACTAAGCACAGATACGCAGTATTTT. It encodes CASSLSGLSTDTQYF. The chain carries TRBV7-2 and TRBJ2-3; D perhaps matches TRBD2 (6 bases). The CDR3 runs 15 residues. The germline CDR1 and CDR2 sequences are SGHTA and FQGNSA. V lost 3 bases to trimming and J lost 0 bases, with 10 bases between them.

The chain combines TRBV28 with TRBJ2-3; D not resolved. CDR3 length: 14 residues. The germline gives CDR1 MDHEN, CDR2 SYDVKM. V dropped 2 bases and J dropped 6 bases, with 12 bases sitting between them. The CDR3 sequence: CASSLGSHGDTQYF. The CDR3 region has the DNA TGTGCCAGCAGTTTAGGGTCCCACGGGGATACGCAGTATTTT.

To note about this clone: Other DNA sequences from this sample encode an identical CDR3 as well. V usage is TRBV28 and J usage is TRBJ1-1; D is uncertain. With 2 bases removed from V and 2 bases from J, the gap between germline ends came to 6 bases. This CDR3 is built from 13 residues. The germline V gene has CDR1 MDHEN and CDR2 SYDVKM. The CDR3 protein is CASSLRSNTEAFF. The CDR3 nucleotides are TGTGCCAGCAGTTTAAGGAGTAACACTGAAGCTTTCTTT.

The DNA for the CDR3 is TGTGCCAGTAGTACCAGGGACAGCCTCAATCAGCCCCAGCATTTT. The encoded protein is CASSTRDSLNQPQHF. The chain couples TRBV19 to TRBJ1-5; 7 nucleotides line up with TRBD1. The CDR3 spans 15 residues. The V gene's germline CDR1 is LNHDA and CDR2 SQIVND (reference sequence). V was clipped by 4 bases and J by 3 bases; unmatched bases: 6.

This clone showed up just once. This rearrangement joins TRBV9 to TRBJ2-7; TRBD2 matches at 14 bases. The CDR3 contains 20 residues. V gave up 3 bases and J gave up 2 bases; unmatched junction bases: 16. CDR1 is SGDLS, CDR2 YYNGEE, per germline. The CDR3 reads CASSAGAGGLAGVTPYEQYF. The CDR3 DNA reads TGTGCCAGCAGCGCGGGGGCTGGGGGACTAGCGGGAGTGACTCCCTACGAGCAGTACTTC.

The chain couples TRBV6-5 to TRBJ2-6; 9 bases line up with TRBD1. Trimming removed 0 bases from V and 11 bases from J; junction bases left unmatched: 5. The CDR3 runs to 15 residues. CDR1 and CDR2 from the germline V gene are MNHEY and SVGAGI. In nucleotides, the CDR3 is TGTGCCAGCAGTTACTCACCGGGACAGGGTTACGTCCTGACTTTC. Residues: CASSYSPGQGYVLTF.

The chain has TRBV28 and TRBJ1-2, with D maybe TRBD1 (5 bases). This CDR3 comprises 17 residues. The germline V gene encodes CDR1 MDHEN and CDR2 SYDVKM. V gave up 1 base and J gave up 3 bases, with 18 bases separating them. The CDR3 spells CASSLSGSGPADYGYTF. The CDR3 nucleotides read TGTGCCAGCAGTTTATCAGGGTCGGGGCCGGCTGACTATGGCTACACCTTC.